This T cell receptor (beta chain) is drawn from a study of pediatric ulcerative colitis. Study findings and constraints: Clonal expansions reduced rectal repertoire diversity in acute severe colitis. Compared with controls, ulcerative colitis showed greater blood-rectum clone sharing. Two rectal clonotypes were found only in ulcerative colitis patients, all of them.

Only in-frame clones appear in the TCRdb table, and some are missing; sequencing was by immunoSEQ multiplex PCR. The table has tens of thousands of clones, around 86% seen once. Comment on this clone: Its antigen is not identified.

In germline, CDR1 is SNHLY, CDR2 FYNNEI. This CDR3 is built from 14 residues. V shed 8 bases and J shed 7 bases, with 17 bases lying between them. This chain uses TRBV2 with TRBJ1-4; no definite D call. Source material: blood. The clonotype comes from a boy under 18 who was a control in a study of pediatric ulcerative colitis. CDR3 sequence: CASLSGVGSEKLFF. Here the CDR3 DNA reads TGTGCCAGCCTGAGTGGGGTAGGAAGTGAAAAACTGTTTTTT.